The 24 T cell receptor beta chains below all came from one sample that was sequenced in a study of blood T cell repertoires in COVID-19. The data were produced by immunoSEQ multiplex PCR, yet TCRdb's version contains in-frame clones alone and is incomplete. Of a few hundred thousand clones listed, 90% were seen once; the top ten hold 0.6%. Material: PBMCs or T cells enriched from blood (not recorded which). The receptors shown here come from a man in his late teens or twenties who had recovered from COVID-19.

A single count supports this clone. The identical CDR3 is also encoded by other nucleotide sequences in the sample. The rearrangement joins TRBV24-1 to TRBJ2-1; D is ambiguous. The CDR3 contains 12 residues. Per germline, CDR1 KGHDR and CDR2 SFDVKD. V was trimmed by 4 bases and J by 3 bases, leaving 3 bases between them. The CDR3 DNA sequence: TGTGCCACCAGTGACAGCTACAATGAGCAGTTCTTC. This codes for CATSDSYNEQFF.

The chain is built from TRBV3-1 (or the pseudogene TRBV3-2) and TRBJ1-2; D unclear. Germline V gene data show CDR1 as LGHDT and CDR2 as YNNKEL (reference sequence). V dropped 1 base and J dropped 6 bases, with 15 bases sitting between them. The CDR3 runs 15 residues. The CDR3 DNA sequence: TGTGCCAGCAGCCAAGGAGTGCTAGCGGCCCATGGCTACACCTTC. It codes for CASSQGVLAAHGYTF.

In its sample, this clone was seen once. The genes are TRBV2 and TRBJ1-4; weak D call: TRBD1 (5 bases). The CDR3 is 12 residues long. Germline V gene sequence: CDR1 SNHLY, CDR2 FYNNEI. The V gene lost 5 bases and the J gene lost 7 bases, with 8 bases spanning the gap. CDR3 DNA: TGTGCCAGCAGTACGACAGCTGAAAAACTGTTTTTT. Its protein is CASSTTAEKLFF.

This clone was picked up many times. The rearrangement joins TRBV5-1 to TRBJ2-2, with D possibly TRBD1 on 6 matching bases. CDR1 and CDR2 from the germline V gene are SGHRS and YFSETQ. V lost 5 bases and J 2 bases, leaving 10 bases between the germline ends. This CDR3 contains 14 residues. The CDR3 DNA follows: TGCGCCAGCAGACAGGGTAGTAACACCGGGGAGCTGTTTTTT. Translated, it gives CASRQGSNTGELFF.

The CDR3 nucleotides read TGTGCCAGCCTCTCCCCAGGACAGGGGGCTTTCGAGCAGTACTTC. Its protein is CASLSPGQGAFEQYF. V and J are TRBV28 and TRBJ2-7, with TRBD1 identical over 11 bases. This CDR3 has 15 residues. Germline V lookup: CDR1 MDHEN, CDR2 SYDVKM. Germline trimming cut 8 bases from V and 6 bases from J; bases unmatched to any gene: 12.

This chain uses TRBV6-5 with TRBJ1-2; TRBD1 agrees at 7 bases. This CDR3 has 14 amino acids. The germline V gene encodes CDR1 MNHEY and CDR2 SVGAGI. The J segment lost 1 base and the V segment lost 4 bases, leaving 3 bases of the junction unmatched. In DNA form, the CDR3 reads TGTGCCAGCAGTTGGGACAGCCTTAACTATGGCTACACCTTC. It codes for CASSWDSLNYGYTF.

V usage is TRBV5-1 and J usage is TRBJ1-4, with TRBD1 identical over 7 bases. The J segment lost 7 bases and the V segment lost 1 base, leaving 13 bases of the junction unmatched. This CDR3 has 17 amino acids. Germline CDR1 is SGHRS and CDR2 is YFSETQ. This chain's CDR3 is CASSLMGQTTSSEKLFF. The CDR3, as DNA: TGCGCCAGCAGCTTGATGGGACAGACCACGAGTAGTGAAAAACTGTTTTTT. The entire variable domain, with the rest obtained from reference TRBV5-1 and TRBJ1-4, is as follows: KAGVTQTPRYLIKTRGQQVTLSCSPISGHRSVSWYQQTPGQGLQFLFEYFSETQRNKGNFPGRFSGRQFSNSRSEMNVSTLELGDSALYLCASSLMGQTTSSEKLFFGSGTQLSVL.

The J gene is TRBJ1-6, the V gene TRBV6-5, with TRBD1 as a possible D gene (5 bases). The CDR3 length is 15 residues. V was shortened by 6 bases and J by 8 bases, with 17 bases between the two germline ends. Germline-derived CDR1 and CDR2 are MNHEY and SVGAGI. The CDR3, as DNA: TGTGCCAGCAGGCCCAGGGAGCGGAGGGATTCACCCCTCCACTTT. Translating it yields CASRPRERRDSPLHF.

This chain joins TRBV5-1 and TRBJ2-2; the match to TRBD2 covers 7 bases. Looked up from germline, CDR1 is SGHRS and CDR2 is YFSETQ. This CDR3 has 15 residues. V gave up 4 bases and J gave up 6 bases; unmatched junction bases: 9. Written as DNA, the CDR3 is TGCGCCAGCAGCCGGGAGGCGGGGGTGGCCGGGGAGCTGTTTTTT. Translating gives CASSREAGVAGELFF. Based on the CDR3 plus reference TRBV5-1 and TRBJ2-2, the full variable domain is KAGVTQTPRYLIKTRGQQVTLSCSPISGHRSVSWYQQTPGQGLQFLFEYFSETQRNKGNFPGRFSGRQFSNSRSEMNVSTLELGDSALYLCASSREAGVAGELFFGEGSRLTVL.

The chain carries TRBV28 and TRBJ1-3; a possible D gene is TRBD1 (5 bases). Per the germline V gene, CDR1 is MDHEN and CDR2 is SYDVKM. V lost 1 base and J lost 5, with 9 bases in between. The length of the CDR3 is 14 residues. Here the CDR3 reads CASSLFDSRNTIYF. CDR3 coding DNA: TGTGCCAGCAGTTTATTCGACAGTAGAAACACCATATATTTT.

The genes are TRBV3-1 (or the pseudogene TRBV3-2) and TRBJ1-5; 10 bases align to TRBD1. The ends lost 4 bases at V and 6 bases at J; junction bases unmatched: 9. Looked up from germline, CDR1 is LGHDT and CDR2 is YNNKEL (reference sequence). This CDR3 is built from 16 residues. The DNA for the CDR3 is TGTGCCAGCAGCCCTGGGGACAGGGGATTCGGTCAGCCCCAGCATTTT. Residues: CASSPGDRGFGQPQHF.

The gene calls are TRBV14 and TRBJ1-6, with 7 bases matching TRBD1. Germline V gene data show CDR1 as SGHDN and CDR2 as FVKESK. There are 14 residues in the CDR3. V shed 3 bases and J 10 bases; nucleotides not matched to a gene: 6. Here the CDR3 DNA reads TGTGCCAGCAGCCAGTATACAGGGGAGTCACCCCTCCACTTT. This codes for CASSQYTGESPLHF.

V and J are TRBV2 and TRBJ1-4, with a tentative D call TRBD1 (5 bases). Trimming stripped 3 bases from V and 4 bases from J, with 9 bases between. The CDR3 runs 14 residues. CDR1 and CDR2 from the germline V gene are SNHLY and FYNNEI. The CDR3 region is CASSDQGYNEKLFF. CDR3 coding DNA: TGTGCCAGCAGTGACCAGGGCTATAATGAAAAACTGTTTTTT.

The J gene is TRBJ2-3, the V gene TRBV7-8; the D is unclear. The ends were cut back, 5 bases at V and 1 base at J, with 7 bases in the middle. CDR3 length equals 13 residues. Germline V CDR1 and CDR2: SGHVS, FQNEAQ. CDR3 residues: CASSQIGTDTQYF. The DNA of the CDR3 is TGTGCCAGCAGCCAAATAGGCACAGATACGCAGTATTTT.

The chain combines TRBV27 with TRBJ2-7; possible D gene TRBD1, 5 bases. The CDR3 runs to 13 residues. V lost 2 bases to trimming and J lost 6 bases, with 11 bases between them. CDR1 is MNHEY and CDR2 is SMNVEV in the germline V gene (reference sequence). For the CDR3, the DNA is TGTGCCAGCAGTTTACCCGGACACAGCGAGCAGTACTTC. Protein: CASSLPGHSEQYF.

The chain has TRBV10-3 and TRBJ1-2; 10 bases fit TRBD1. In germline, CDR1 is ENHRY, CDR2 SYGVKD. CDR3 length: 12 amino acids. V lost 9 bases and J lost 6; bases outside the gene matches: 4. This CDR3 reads CAITTGGDGYTF. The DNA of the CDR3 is TGTGCCATTACGACAGGGGGCGATGGCTACACCTTC.

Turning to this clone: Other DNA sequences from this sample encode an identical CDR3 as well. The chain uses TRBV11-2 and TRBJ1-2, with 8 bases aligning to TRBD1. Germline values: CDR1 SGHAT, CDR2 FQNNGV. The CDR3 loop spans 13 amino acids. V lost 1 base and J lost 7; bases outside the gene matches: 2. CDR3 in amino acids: CASSLAGGGGYTF. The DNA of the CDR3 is TGTGCCAGCAGCTTAGCAGGGGGCGGTGGCTACACCTTC.

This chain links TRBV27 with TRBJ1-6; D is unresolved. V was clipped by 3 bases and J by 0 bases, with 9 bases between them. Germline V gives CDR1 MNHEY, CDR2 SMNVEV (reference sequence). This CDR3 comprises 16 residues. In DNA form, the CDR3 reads TGTGCCAGCAGTTTCCGGGAAAGCTCCTATAATTCACCCCTCCACTTT. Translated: CASSFRESSYNSPLHF.

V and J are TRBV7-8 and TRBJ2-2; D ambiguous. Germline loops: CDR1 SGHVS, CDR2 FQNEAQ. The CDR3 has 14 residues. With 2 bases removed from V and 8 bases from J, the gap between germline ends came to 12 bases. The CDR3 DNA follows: TGTGCCAGCAGCTTAAACTACCCCAAAGGGGAGCTGTTTTTT. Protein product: CASSLNYPKGELFF.

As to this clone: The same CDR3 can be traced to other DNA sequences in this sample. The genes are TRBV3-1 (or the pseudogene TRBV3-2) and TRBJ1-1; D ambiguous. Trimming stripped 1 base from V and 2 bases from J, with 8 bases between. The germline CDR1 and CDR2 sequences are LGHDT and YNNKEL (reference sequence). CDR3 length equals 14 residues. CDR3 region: CASSQVGANTEAFF. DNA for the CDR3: TGTGCCAGCAGCCAAGTGGGCGCTAACACTGAAGCTTTCTTT.

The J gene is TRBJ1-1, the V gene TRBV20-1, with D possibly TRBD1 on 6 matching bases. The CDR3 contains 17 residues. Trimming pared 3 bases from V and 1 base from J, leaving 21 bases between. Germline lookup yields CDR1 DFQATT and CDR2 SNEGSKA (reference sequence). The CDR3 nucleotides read TGCAGTGCTAGTTACCGGGACATGATATGGAAGAACACTGAAGCTTTCTTT. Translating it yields CSASYRDMIWKNTEAFF.

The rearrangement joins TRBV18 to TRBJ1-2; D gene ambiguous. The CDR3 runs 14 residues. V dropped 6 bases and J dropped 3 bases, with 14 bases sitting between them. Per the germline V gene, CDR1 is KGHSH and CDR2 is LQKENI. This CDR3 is CASSPVEGYYGYTF. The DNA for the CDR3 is TGTGCCAGCTCCCCGGTTGAGGGCTACTATGGCTACACCTTC.

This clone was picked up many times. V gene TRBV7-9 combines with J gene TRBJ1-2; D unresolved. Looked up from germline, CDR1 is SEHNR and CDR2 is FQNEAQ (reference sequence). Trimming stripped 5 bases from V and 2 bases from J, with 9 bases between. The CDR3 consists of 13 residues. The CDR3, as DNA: TGTGCCAGCAGCCCCCCAAGCAACTATGGCTACACCTTC. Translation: CASSPPSNYGYTF.

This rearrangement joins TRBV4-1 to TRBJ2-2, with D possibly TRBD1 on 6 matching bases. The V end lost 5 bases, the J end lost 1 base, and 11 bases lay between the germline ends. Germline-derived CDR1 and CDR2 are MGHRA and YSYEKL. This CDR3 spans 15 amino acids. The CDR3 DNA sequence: TGCGCCAGCAGCTGGGAGACAGGGAACACCGGGGAGCTGTTTTTT. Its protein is CASSWETGNTGELFF.